This TCR beta chain was found in a study of cytomegalovirus exposure and HLA in healthy donors (dated 2017 in TCRdb). About the investigation overall: An earlier analysis of 550 to 700 of the donors reported about 250 Gb of sequence data and 117 million unique TCR beta sequences from some 180 million T cells. Roughly 310 gigabases of sequencing data and approximately 85 million unique TCR sequences were included in an early release covering about 600 HLA-typed donors. The genetic ancestry cluster associated with self-reported Caucasian donors included about four fifths of the roughly 390 genotyped donors. The study aimed to test whether signatures of past pathogen exposure could be identified by cataloging public T cell receptors. Using immunosequencing, the study profiled T cell repertoires from 640 or so subjects and related those repertoires to cytomegalovirus serostatus. A separate validation cohort of roughly 120 different subjects was used in addition to the 666-subject first cohort. The study combined high-throughput TCR immunosequencing, statistical association of individual TCRs with disease status, and machine learning to predict cytomegalovirus infection status. A later analysis re-analyzed previously published TCR beta repertoires from 500 to 700 donors and added high-resolution HLA genotyping to study TCR occurrence patterns. Rather than drawing on any new phenotypic data, the later analysis identified candidate immune exposures from TCR beta sequences and the way those sequences occurred across donors. An earlier analysis of roughly 580 of the donors used high-throughput TCR beta sequencing to judge whether each TCR beta V gene segment behaved as functional or pseudogenic. Donor age, sex, ethnicity and CMV serostatus were collected together with the repertoire data. In a later genetic analysis, genome-wide SNP genotypes for about 55% of the roughly 700 donors were used, and that subset was treated as a discovery cohort. All discovery cohort repertoires had been generated using a single sequencing platform. Both class I and class II loci were covered by HLA typing, at four-digit resolution. The number of typed donors differed by locus: roughly 629-640 for A, B, C, DRB1 and DQB1; approximately 520 for DQA1; approximately 600 for DPA1; and about 470 for DPB1. Because of strong linkage in the cohort, roughly 5 DR-DQ haplotypes were treated as single units for association and clustering. Among roughly 400 genotyped donors of the cohort, an average of around 240,000 unique TCR beta nucleotide sequences was sequenced per donor, of which 15% to 20% were non-productive. Overall study outcomes, separate from this receptor: Linkage disequilibrium might explain the correlated functional status among segregating V segments, but an unknown experimental factor could not be ruled out. Cytomegalovirus status was reported to be diagnosed by the classifier with high specificity and sensitivity in both the original and validation cohorts. Because HLA typing was missing for some donors at each locus, association tests included only the typed subset. In a later analysis, HLA-associated TCR beta chains showed more clonal expansion and lower generation probabilities than non-associated chains that were equally common. Some IMGT-functional V segments, including TRBV6-2 and TRBV6-3, could not be told apart with the 87-base-pair reads, so those segments were excluded. Because counts were too low, some 17 rarely observed V segments, including chromosome 9 orphons, were left out of the earlier analysis of 500 to 650 of the donors. This cohort had only TCR beta chains sequenced, and the lack of alpha or paired-chain data limited which features could be detected. According to the authors, the approach could potentially be generalized to other disease states and immunological phenotypes. Presence/absence analyses assumed roughly uniform sequencing depth across donors, an assumption that may not hold. A later analysis found that most CMV-associated TCR beta chains appeared HLA-restricted, with HLA associations seemingly driven largely by CMV exposure. Most TCR sequences were seen in very few donors, while some public TCRs were found in many individuals. A cluster of highly shared sequence variants was judged likely to represent a technical artifact of the sequencing pipeline. A further reported finding was that TCR beta sequences accurately predicted the HLA-A and HLA-B alleles for most subjects in the first cohort. A few of the identified cytomegalovirus-associated TCR beta chains were confirmed in vitro to be specific for cytomegalovirus antigens. Immune exposure information for the cohort was limited to CMV serostatus. Compared with the approximately 720-donor mean, donors in an Asian-associated ancestry cluster had fewer N-insertions in productive TCRs, according to a later genetic analysis. In a later analysis, several top co-occurrence clusters were reported to appear linked to parvovirus B19, influenza, CMV and Epstein-Barr virus. In a later analysis, TCR association rates were found to vary across HLA loci, with the most associated TCRs seen for DRB1 alleles and the fewest for HLA-C alleles. Assigning TCR associations to individual alleles was difficult when HLA alleles, especially DR and DQ, strongly co-occurred. The study gave a list of over 150 TCR beta chains associated with cytomegalovirus. An earlier analysis of around 540 of the donors showed that most TCR beta V segments appeared in productive rearrangements either about 87% or about 30% of the time, which broadly matched IMGT annotations. V-gene and J-gene trimming of TCR beta chains was associated with a missense DCLRE1C variant in a later genetic analysis, and the association was replicated in an independent cohort. Specific HLA alleles were associated with some 15,000 TCR beta sequences at a false discovery rate of 0.05 in a later analysis.

The cohort was made up of hundreds of healthy bone marrow donors. At the time of sampling, every cohort member was nominally healthy, though immune exposures that went unrecorded were likely present. The donor tested CMV seronegative, placing the donor among the 350 to 400 seronegative members of the cohort. Every donor gave a peripheral blood sample, and the peripheral blood mononuclear cells from that sample were used for TCR beta sequencing. The Qiagen DNeasy Blood Extraction Kit was used to extract genomic DNA from the blood cell samples. To note about this clone: The clone's antigen remains unknown. One base away there is no much larger clone; base qualities are not given.

V and J are truncated by 7 bases and 7 bases respectively, leaving an intervening sequence of 11 bases. The CDR3 holds 12 amino acids from the cysteine to the phenylalanine. Kept here is only the CDR3 DNA, which spans 36 bases and is read in frame from base 1. CDR1 and CDR2 are drawn from the germline V gene: MNHNS, SASEGT. The method behind the library was the immunoSEQ multiplex PCR assay. The multiplex PCR relied on a mix of 60 forward primers for TCR Vbeta segments and 13 reverse primers for TCR Jbeta segments. The CDR3 region of rearranged TCR beta genes was amplified from genomic DNA by a multiplex PCR assay. On the Illumina HiSeq System, the amplified TCR beta libraries were sequenced as 87-base-pair reads. The authors' pipeline ran thus. In a later analysis, some 80 million unique TCR beta chains were counted across the roughly 670 repertoires, and some 10 million of these chains were shared by at least two donors. To remove PCR and sequencing errors, raw reads were error-corrected and collapsed into unique sequences using a nearest-neighbor algorithm that merged closely related sequences. CDR3 sequences were aligned to IMGT reference sequences to assign V, D and J gene segments. For a sequence to be retained, a match of at least six nucleotides to both a V gene segment and a J gene segment was required. Rearrangements were called productive when the CDR3 lacked stop codons and stayed in frame with V and J; all others were non-productive. Following IMGT convention, CDR3 was defined as the stretch from the second conserved V-encoded cysteine up to the conserved J-encoded phenylalanine. In an earlier analysis of roughly 610 of the donors, sequences lacking an unambiguous match to a single V gene segment were excluded. An earlier analysis of some 500 of the donors classified V segments as functional when productive rearrangements were above 56.7% and as segregating when the standard deviation between donors was above 5%. A statistical classification framework was developed to diagnose cytomegalovirus status using the catalog of TCR beta chain sequences. A later analysis assigned V and J genes by comparing TCR nucleotide sequences with IMGT/GENE-DB human TR gene sequences. A later analysis assigned CDR3 sequences and most-parsimonious VDJ recombination scenarios with the TCRdist pipeline. In a later analysis, each TCR beta chain was defined by its CDR3 amino acid sequence together with its V-gene family, and reads lacking a unique V-gene family were excluded. To address suspected cross-contamination and a sequencing artifact, a later analysis removed a few hundred highly shared, low-generation-probability nucleotide sequences. For each public chain, a later analysis derived a clonal expansion index from normalized ranks of inferred template counts within each repertoire. A later analysis computed generation probabilities with a VDJ recombination model fitted to out-of-frame rearrangements, and checked the results against IGoR. In a later analysis, hypergeometric tests were used to score TCR-TCR, TCR-HLA and TCR-CMV co-occurrence, with a repertoire-size bias correction applied to TCR pairs. False discovery rates were estimated in a later analysis by permuting HLA or CMV assignments 20 times. In a later analysis, co-occurring TCRs were grouped using DBSCAN, with TCRdist sequence similarity added in when clustering inside HLA-allele-positive subsets. For co-occurrence clustering, repertoires with fewer than 30,000 or more than 120,000 public chains were excluded, along with roughly 5 repertoires with anomalous nucleotide sharing. This immuneACCESS table, as held by TCRdb, lists in-frame sequences with V and J called but not all clones. Of the missing ones, under half trace to an unresolved V gene in checked studies; the others have no known cause. The DNA gave D and trimming, while V, J and clone size come from that table. The sample includes fewer than 75,000 clones, with roughly 70% observed a single time. Of the sample, approximately 13% is held by the ten largest clones.

Recombination joined TRBV6-1 with TRBJ2-4; a tentative D match to TRBD1 spans 6 bases. Sequenced: PBMCs. The receptor was derived from a man aged 70-80 years in good health and CMV-seronegative. This receptor carries the CDR3 CASTGDSNIQYF. The nucleotide sequence is given as TGTGCCAGCACAGGGGATTCGAACATTCAGTACTTC.